This T cell receptor (beta chain) was captured by sequencing in a study of T cell changes during pregnancy in multiple sclerosis. TCRdb's copy holds only in-frame clones and misses some; the assay was immunoSEQ multiplex PCR. Seen here are about 69,000 clones, approximately 92% observed once, and the top ten hold roughly 2%. Germline V gene lookup returns CDR1 SGHTA and CDR2 FQGNSA. Trimming cost V 6 bases and J 2 bases, with 13 bases left between them. The CDR3 spans 14 residues. This rearrangement joins TRBV7-2 to TRBJ1-1; D remains unclear. This specimen was peripheral blood, taken in the third trimester of pregnancy. The clonotype was recovered from a female donor in good health, enrolled as a control in a pregnancy study. CDR3 bases: TGTGCCAGCAGTAAGACAAACGCTAACACTGAAGCTTTCTTT. Translated: CASSKTNANTEAFF.